This T cell receptor (beta chain) was captured in a study of CD8 T cells in ankylosing spondylitis. Study results and limitations: There was a TCR beta motif, made of several highly homologous variants, that appeared characteristic of ankylosing spondylitis blood.

In regard to this clonotype: Its antigen remains unidentified.

Germline trimming cut 1 base from V and 2 bases from J; bases unmatched to any gene: 5. CDR1 SGDLS and CDR2 YYNGEE come from the germline V gene. This CDR3 has 16 residues. TCRdb analysed the 5' RACE reads with MiXCR anew, one entry per CDR3 protein. The sample holds about 800,000 distinct CDR3 sequences, 10% to 15% seen once. The clonotype was recovered from a male donor with ankylosing spondylitis. The gene calls are TRBV9 and TRBJ1-2; 10 positions match TRBD1. The sample was blood, either unsorted or a sorted T cell fraction (not recorded which). CDR3 loop: CASSVTRTGGNYGYTF. In nucleotides, the CDR3 is TGTGCCAGCAGCGTAACGAGGACAGGGGGAAACTATGGCTACACCTTC. Combining the CDR3 with reference TRBV9 and TRBJ1-2 gives the whole variable domain DSGVTQTPKHLITATGQRVTLRCSPRSGDLSVYWYQQSLDQGLQFLIQYYNGEERAKGNILERFSAQQFPDLHSELNLSSLELGDSALYFCASSVTRTGGNYGYTFGSGTRLTVV.